The 18 T cell receptor beta chains below were found in one sample sequenced in a study of blood T cell repertoires in COVID-19. Sequencing used immunoSEQ multiplex PCR; TCRdb keeps in-frame clones, though not all of them. The sample records 150,000 to 200,000 clones, almost 80% being singletons. The sample consisted of peripheral blood. These receptors all come from a man aged 55 to 70 with active or convalescent COVID-19.

J is TRBJ2-1 and V is TRBV15; D call uncertain. Trimming shortened V by 0 bases and J by 0 bases, and 9 bases separated the two germline ends. Germline V lookup: CDR1 LNHNV, CDR2 YYDKDF (reference sequence). There are 16 residues in the CDR3. CDR3 bases: TGTGCCACCAGCAGAGACAGGTTAAGCTCCTACAATGAGCAGTTCTTC. Its protein is CATSRDRLSSYNEQFF.

CDR3: CASSFWTGVSSYEQYF. As DNA, the CDR3 is TGTGCCAGCAGCTTCTGGACAGGGGTAAGCTCCTACGAGCAGTACTTC. The V call is TRBV11-2, the J call TRBJ2-7; 9 nucleotides agree with TRBD1. In germline, CDR1 is SGHAT, CDR2 FQNNGV. With V trimmed by 3 bases and J by 0 bases, 6 bases remained unmatched. The CDR3 totals 16 residues.

As for this clone: Just one base apart from a much larger clone, this may be a read error. This specimen includes other DNA sequences encoding the same CDR3. V is TRBV18 and J is TRBJ1-5, with 7 positions matching TRBD1. Per germline, CDR1 KGHSH and CDR2 LQKENI. CDR3 size: 13 residues. V shed 3 bases and J 5 bases; nucleotides not matched to a gene: 1. The DNA for the CDR3 is TGTGCCAGCTCACCCCAGGGGGATCAGCCCCAGCATTTT. Protein: CASSPQGDQPQHF. Supplemented by reference TRBV18 and TRBJ1-5, the full variable domain reads NAGVMQNPRHLVRRRGQEARLRCSPMKGHSHVYWYRQLPEEGLKFMVYLQKENIIDESGMPKERFSAEFPKEGPSILRIQQVVRGDSAAYFCASSPQGDQPQHFGDGTRLSIL.

CDR3 DNA: TGTGCCAGCAGTACCCGGACAGGGGGGGCAGATACGCAGTATTTT. Its translation: CASSTRTGGADTQYF. The genes are TRBV6-5 and TRBJ2-3; the match to TRBD1 covers 10 bases. V was clipped by 5 bases and J by 4 bases; unmatched bases: 6. The germline V gene has CDR1 MNHEY and CDR2 SVGAGI. This CDR3 region has 15 residues.

J is TRBJ2-5 and V is TRBV28, with D uncertain. This CDR3 has 14 amino acids. Germline V gene data show CDR1 as MDHEN and CDR2 as SYDVKM. With 1 base removed from V and 4 bases from J, the gap between germline ends came to 10 bases. Here the CDR3 reads CASSLSVSLETQYF. CDR3 DNA sequence: TGTGCCAGCAGTTTATCTGTCTCCCTAGAGACCCAGTACTTC.

This clone was counted a single time. The rearrangement joins TRBV7-6 to TRBJ2-1; 7 bases line up with TRBD1. V was pared by 5 bases and J by 5 bases, with 6 bases of the junction left unmatched. The germline V gene has CDR1 SGHVS and CDR2 FNYEAQ. The CDR3 sequence is 14 residues long. The CDR3 loop reads CASSKTGINNEQFF. The CDR3, as DNA: TGTGCCAGCAGCAAGACAGGGATAAACAATGAGCAGTTCTTC. Filled out from reference TRBV7-6 and TRBJ2-1, the complete variable domain reads GAGVSQSPRYKVTKRGQDVALRCDPISGHVSLYWYRQALGQGPEFLTYFNYEAQQDKSGLPNDRFSAERPEGSISTLTIQRTEQRDSAMYRCASSKTGINNEQFFGPGTRLTVL.

This chain connects TRBV7-3 to TRBJ2-7; D remains ambiguous. The CDR3 extends over 17 amino acids. V lost 2 bases and J 0 bases, leaving 17 bases between the germline ends. Germline CDR1 is SGHTA and CDR2 is FQGTGA. CDR3 loop: CASSLATRLMRSYEQYF. The DNA of the CDR3 is TGTGCCAGCAGCTTAGCCACCAGGCTAATGCGCTCCTACGAGCAGTACTTC. The complete variable domain, with remaining parts taken from reference TRBV7-3 and TRBJ2-7, reads GAGVSQTPSNKVTEKGKYVELRCDPISGHTALYWYRQSLGQGPEFLIYFQGTGAADDSGLPNDRFFAVRPEGSVSTLKIQRTERGDSAVYLCASSLATRLMRSYEQYFGPGTRLTVT.

The rearrangement joins TRBV7-2 to TRBJ1-2; no definite D call. Germline CDR1 is SGHTA and CDR2 is FQGNSA. The CDR3 is 13 amino acids. With 4 bases removed from V and 8 bases from J, the gap between germline ends came to 14 bases. CDR3 sequence reads: CASSSSRLSGYTF. The CDR3 DNA reads TGTGCCAGCAGCTCGTCTCGCCTTAGCGGCTACACCTTC. The whole variable domain, remainder taken from reference TRBV7-2 and TRBJ1-2, is GAGVSQSPSNKVTEKGKDVELRCDPISGHTALYWYRQSLGQGLEFLIYFQGNSAPDKSGLPSDRFSAERTGGSVSTLTIQRTQQEDSAVYLCASSSSRLSGYTFGSGTRLTVV.

J is TRBJ1-1 and V is TRBV5-1, with D possibly matching TRBD1 (6 bases). V was trimmed by 1 base and J by 6 bases, leaving 16 bases between them. Germline CDR1 SGHRS, CDR2 YFSETQ. This CDR3 contains 15 residues. CDR3 protein: CASSLSASGVSEAFF. The DNA of the CDR3 is TGCGCCAGCAGCTTGTCAGCCTCAGGGGTATCTGAAGCTTTCTTT.

This chain joins TRBV3-1 (or the pseudogene TRBV3-2) and TRBJ2-1, with a tentative D call TRBD2 (5 bases). The V gene's germline CDR1 is LGHDT and CDR2 YNNKEL (reference sequence). This CDR3 region has 15 residues. The ends were cut back, 1 base at V and 0 bases at J, with 7 bases in the middle. The CDR3 region has the DNA TGTGCCAGCAGCCAAGGGACTTACTCCTACAATGAGCAGTTCTTC. Its translation: CASSQGTYSYNEQFF.

This chain links TRBV30 with TRBJ2-1; TRBD2 aligns across 12 bases. Germline trimming cut 0 bases from V and 9 bases from J; bases unmatched to any gene: 6. Germline CDR1 and CDR2: GTSNPN and SVGIG (reference sequence). This CDR3 comprises 15 residues. CDR3 in DNA: TGTGCCTGGAGTGTCCAACTAGCGGGAGGAGTTGAGCAGTTCTTC. Translated, it gives CAWSVQLAGGVEQFF. The full variable domain, with the rest looked up from reference TRBV30 and TRBJ2-1, is SQTIHQWPATLVQPVGSPLSLECTVEGTSNPNLYWYRQAAGRGLQLLFYSVGIGQISSEVPQNLSASRPQDRQFILSSKKLLLSDSGFYLCAWSVQLAGGVEQFFGPGTRLTVL.

This clone was picked up a small number of times. The V and J genes are TRBV7-9 and TRBJ2-2, with 14 bases matching TRBD2. Germline values: CDR1 SEHNR, CDR2 FQNEAQ (reference sequence). V shed 5 bases, J shed 1 base, and the junction held 9 bases outside the gene matches. There are 19 residues in the CDR3. The CDR3 DNA is TGTGCCAGCAGCCATTTTCAGGGACTAGCGGGAGTGAACACCGGGGAGCTGTTTTTT. Its protein is CASSHFQGLAGVNTGELFF.

The CDR3 here is CAAGYRGYEAFF. CDR3 sequence (DNA): TGTGCCGCCGGATACAGGGGGTACGAAGCTTTCTTT. This chain uses TRBV19 with TRBJ1-1; 8 bases map to TRBD1. V shed 11 bases, J shed 8 bases, and the junction held 10 bases outside the gene matches. The V gene's germline CDR1 is LNHDA and CDR2 SQIVND (reference sequence). There are 12 residues in the CDR3.

V usage is TRBV23-1 and J usage is TRBJ2-1; TRBD1 is a possible D gene (6 bases). TRBV23-1 is treated as an ORF (open reading frame) with a function not yet certain. The CDR3 is 17 residues long. The V end was cut by 3 bases, the J end by 0 bases, with 15 bases between. The CDR3 sequence: CASSHPRDKGSYNEQFF. Written as DNA, the CDR3 is TGCGCCAGCAGTCACCCTAGGGACAAGGGCTCCTACAATGAGCAGTTCTTC.

V is TRBV6-5 and J is TRBJ2-5; TRBD1 agrees at 7 bases. The CDR3 covers 13 residues. V lost 6 bases, J lost 4 bases, and 5 bases stayed unmatched. The germline gives CDR1 MNHEY, CDR2 SVGAGI. The CDR3 here is CASRDTGAETQYF. CDR3 sequence (DNA): TGTGCCAGCAGAGACACAGGGGCAGAGACCCAGTACTTC.

This clone occurred many times. The V call is TRBV5-1, the J call TRBJ1-1; the D is unclear. The CDR3 covers 14 residues. V was trimmed by 0 bases and J by 3 bases, leaving 9 bases between them. Germline CDR1 SGHRS, CDR2 YFSETQ. In DNA, the CDR3 is TGCGCCAGCAGCTTGGATCGGGGAGACACTGAAGCTTTCTTT. It yields the protein CASSLDRGDTEAFF.

This chain links TRBV19 with TRBJ2-4; 7 bases align to TRBD2. Germline loops: CDR1 LNHDA, CDR2 SQIVND (reference sequence). CDR3 length equals 13 residues. Trimming took 3 bases from V and 9 from J; bases not matched to a gene: 5. The CDR3 loop reads CASSMGGRGIQYF. For the CDR3, the DNA is TGTGCCAGTAGTATGGGGGGGAGAGGCATTCAGTACTTC.

As to this clone: Other DNA sequences in this sample translate to the same CDR3. The gene calls are TRBV6-1 and TRBJ1-5; 7 bases line up with TRBD1. The CDR3 contains 15 residues. Unmatched junction bases numbered 2, after V lost 1 base and J lost 2 bases. Germline V gives CDR1 MNHNS, CDR2 SASEGT. The CDR3 region has the DNA TGTGCCAGCAGTGAAGTAACAGGGGGCAATCAGCCCCAGCATTTT. It translates to CASSEVTGGNQPQHF.